This entry lists 5 T cell receptor beta chains sequenced from one sample in a study of blood T cells in healthy people across ages (dated by TCRdb to between 2014 and 2017). The library was prepared using 5' RACE. Sequencing relied on an Illumina HiSeq 2500. A second PCR of roughly 7 to 11 cycles was performed with a sample-barcoded 5' primer and a J-beta primer mix. The public reads were reprocessed in TCRdb via fastp at Q25 and MiXCR, keeping in-frame beta chains. One record per CDR3 amino acid sequence lists the most common genes and DNA. The sample contains some 1.4 million distinct CDR3 sequences, 40% to 50% of them found a single time. Of the sample, 7.9% falls within the top ten clones. Sequencing used blood. The receptors derive from a woman under 30 in good health.

V is TRBV20-1 and J is TRBJ2-5; D is unclear. Germline V gene sequence: CDR1 DFQATT, CDR2 SNEGSKA (reference sequence). CDR3 length: 13 amino acids. The V end was cut by 3 bases, the J end by 5 bases, with 13 bases between. CDR3 residues: CSASITVAETQYF. CDR3 bases: TGCAGTGCTAGTATAACGGTAGCTGAGACCCAGTACTTC.

The sample holds a few counts of this clonotype. The chain uses TRBV4-1 and TRBJ2-1, with TRBD2 identical over 11 bases. Per germline, CDR1 MGHRA and CDR2 YSYEKL. The CDR3 spans 17 residues. With 0 bases clipped from V and 8 bases from J, the junction kept 9 bases outside the gene matches. In DNA, the CDR3 is TGCGCCAGCAGCCAAGATGGACTAGCGGGTGGTCGCGATGAGCAGTTCTTC. The encoded protein is CASSQDGLAGGRDEQFF.

The chain employs TRBV27 and TRBJ2-7, with D perhaps matching TRBD1 (5 bases). V gave up 8 bases and J gave up 6 bases, with 11 bases separating them. The CDR3 contains 11 residues. Germline CDR1 and CDR2: MNHEY and SMNVEV (reference sequence). CDR3 nucleotide sequence: TGTGCCAGCGGGGAAGGGGCCGAGCAGTACTTC. It codes for CASGEGAEQYF.

This chain links TRBV4-2 with TRBJ1-2; 8 positions agree with TRBD1. Trimming cost V 3 bases and J 4 bases; bases outside gene matches: 4. Germline V CDR1 and CDR2: LGHNA, YNFKEQ. The CDR3 runs to 14 residues. The CDR3 loop is CASSQTGTGYGYTF. The CDR3 DNA follows: TGTGCCAGCAGCCAGACCGGGACAGGCTATGGCTACACCTTC.

The chain combines TRBV11-1 with TRBJ2-7, with unresolved D. Germline V gene sequence: CDR1 SGHAT, CDR2 FQDESV (reference sequence). Trimming removed 2 bases from V and 6 bases from J, with 8 bases in between. The length of the CDR3 is 12 residues. The CDR3 nucleotides read TGTGCCAGCAGCTTACAAATAGGCGAGCAGTACTTC. Protein sequence: CASSLQIGEQYF.